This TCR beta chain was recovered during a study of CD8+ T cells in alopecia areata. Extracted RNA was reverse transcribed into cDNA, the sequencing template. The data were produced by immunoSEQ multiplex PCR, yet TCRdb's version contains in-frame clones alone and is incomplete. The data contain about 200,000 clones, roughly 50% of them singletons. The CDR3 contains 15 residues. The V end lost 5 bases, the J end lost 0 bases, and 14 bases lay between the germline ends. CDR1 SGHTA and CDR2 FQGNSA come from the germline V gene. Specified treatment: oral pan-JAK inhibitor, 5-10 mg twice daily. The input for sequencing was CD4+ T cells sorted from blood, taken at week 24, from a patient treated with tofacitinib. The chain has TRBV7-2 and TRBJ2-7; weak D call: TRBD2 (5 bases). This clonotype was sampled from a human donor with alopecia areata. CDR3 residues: CASSQRSGPSYEQYF. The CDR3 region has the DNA TGTGCCAGCAGCCAAAGAAGCGGTCCCTCCTACGAGCAGTACTTC.